Each of the 3 T cell receptor beta chains below was sequenced from the same sample in a study of OX40 agonist ivuxolimab in advanced cancers. The table came from immunoSEQ multiplex PCR; TCRdb's copy has only in-frame clones and leaves some out. This table has some 50,000 clones, 82% appearing once. This specimen consisted of CD4+ or CD8+ T cells sorted from blood, obtained in a trial of the OX40 agonist ivuxolimab. These receptor sequences come from an adult with an advanced solid tumor such as melanoma, head and neck, liver or kidney cancer.

By frequency in the sample, this clone is medium-sized. J is TRBJ2-7 and V is TRBV25-1; weak D call: TRBD1 (6 bases). The CDR3 loop spans 14 amino acids. CDR1 and CDR2 from the germline V gene are MGHDK and SYGVNS. V lost 4 bases to trimming and J lost 3 bases, with 13 bases between them. Written as DNA, the CDR3 is TGTGCCAGCAGTGCGGACAGAATTAACTACGAGCAGTACTTC. It is translated as CASSADRINYEQYF.

V gene TRBV4-1 combines with J gene TRBJ2-1; 10 bases fit TRBD2. V was pared by 4 bases and J by 8 bases, with 14 bases of the junction left unmatched. From germline, CDR1 is MGHRA and CDR2 YSYEKL. The CDR3 runs to 17 residues. The CDR3 is CASSRTSGEVAADEQFF. CDR3 in DNA: TGCGCCAGCAGCCGAACTAGCGGGGAAGTCGCCGCCGATGAGCAGTTCTTC.

There are a few counts of this clone. The rearrangement links TRBV30 to TRBJ2-1; no definite D call. The CDR3 runs 16 residues. Germline values: CDR1 GTSNPN, CDR2 SVGIG (reference sequence). V was shortened by 0 bases and J by 7 bases, with 19 bases between the two germline ends. Written as DNA, the CDR3 is TGTGCCTGGAGTGTTGGTAGGGCGGACCTCGGGAATGAGCAGTTCTTC. Protein sequence: CAWSVGRADLGNEQFF. Full variable domain (remainder filled in from reference TRBV30 and TRBJ2-1): SQTIHQWPATLVQPVGSPLSLECTVEGTSNPNLYWYRQAAGRGLQLLFYSVGIGQISSEVPQNLSASRPQDRQFILSSKKLLLSDSGFYLCAWSVGRADLGNEQFFGPGTRLTVL.